Following are 9 T cell receptor beta chains from one sample sequenced in a study of cytomegalovirus exposure and HLA in healthy donors. PCR involved 60 Vbeta and 13 Jbeta primers. Sequenced by immunoSEQ multiplex PCR; TCRdb stores in-frame clones only, minus some. This table holds under 200,000 clones, around 67% found once. The sample was PBMCs. Receptors were obtained from a young woman in good health and CMV-seropositive.

The genes are TRBV4-1 and TRBJ1-3, with a weak D call TRBD1 (5 bases). Trimming stripped 2 bases from V and 0 bases from J, with 20 bases between. The CDR3 extends over 19 amino acids. Germline loops: CDR1 MGHRA, CDR2 YSYEKL. CDR3 protein: CASSQNPPGPMFSGNTIYF. CDR3 in DNA: TGCGCCAGCAGCCAAAACCCTCCAGGGCCCATGTTCTCTGGAAACACCATATATTTT.

The CDR3 protein is CASSYSMVRVPTEAFF. The CDR3 nucleotides are TGTGCCAGCAGTTACTCTATGGTCAGGGTGCCCACTGAAGCTTTCTTT. The chain employs TRBV6-5 and TRBJ1-1, with a tentative D call TRBD1 (5 bases). Trimming pared 0 bases from V and 4 bases from J, leaving 15 bases between. The CDR3 sequence is 16 residues long. Germline CDR1 MNHEY, CDR2 SVGAGI.

This rearrangement joins TRBV4-1 to TRBJ2-1, with TRBD2 as a possible D gene (6 bases). In germline, CDR1 is MGHRA, CDR2 YSYEKL. CDR3 length equals 14 residues. V was shortened by 6 bases and J by 0 bases, with 9 bases between the two germline ends. The CDR3 sequence: CASRAGGSYNEQFF. The CDR3 coding sequence is TGCGCCAGCAGGGCCGGGGGCTCCTACAATGAGCAGTTCTTC.

The genes are TRBV11-1 and TRBJ1-2; D gene uncertain. The V gene's germline CDR1 is SGHAT and CDR2 FQDESV (reference sequence). This CDR3 region has 16 residues. V lost 5 bases and J 7 bases, leaving 23 bases between the germline ends. CDR3 amino acids: CASSVGRVGTSGGYTF. CDR3 DNA: TGTGCCAGCAGCGTCGGCCGGGTCGGAACTTCTGGTGGCTACACCTTC.

The chain couples TRBV30 to TRBJ1-1; D remains ambiguous. Germline CDR1 and CDR2: GTSNPN and SVGIG (reference sequence). The ends were cut back, 4 bases at V and 5 bases at J, with 14 bases in the middle. The CDR3 has 13 amino acids. CDR3 sequence: CAWNLPPRTEAFF. The CDR3 DNA sequence: TGTGCCTGGAACCTCCCGCCACGGACTGAAGCTTTCTTT.

The rearrangement uses TRBV6-5 and TRBJ1-3; weak D call: TRBD1 (5 bases). Germline V gene sequence: CDR1 MNHEY, CDR2 SVGAGI. The CDR3 covers 15 residues. Trimming took off 2 bases at V and 3 bases at J, with 11 bases between the two ends. CDR3 nucleotide sequence: TGTGCCAGCAGTTACCGCGGGGCGGGTGGAAACACCATATATTTT. Encoded protein: CASSYRGAGGNTIYF.

Here the CDR3 reads CASSRNTGNQGAEAFF. CDR3 nucleotide sequence: TGTGCCAGCAGCAGAAACACAGGGAACCAAGGGGCTGAAGCTTTCTTT. The V gene is TRBV6-6, the J gene TRBJ1-1, with D possibly being TRBD1 (6 bases). There are 16 residues in the CDR3. The V and J ends lost 6 bases and 6 bases respectively, with 23 bases between them. Germline assignment: CDR1 MNHNY and CDR2 SVGAGI (reference sequence).

CDR3 region: CASSLAGGKTSGNTIYF. CDR3 nucleotides: TGTGCCAGCAGCTTAGCAGGGGGCAAAACCTCCGGAAACACCATATATTTT. The V gene is TRBV11-3, the J gene TRBJ1-3, with 8 nucleotides matching TRBD1. Germline trimming cut 1 base from V and 4 bases from J; bases unmatched to any gene: 9. Germline assignment: CDR1 SGHNT and CDR2 YENEEA. The CDR3 has 17 residues.

The chain carries TRBV19 and TRBJ1-1; no clear D gene. The ends were cut back, 2 bases at V and 1 base at J, with 11 bases in the middle. The CDR3 is made up of 15 amino acids. Germline values: CDR1 LNHDA, CDR2 SQIVND (reference sequence). This chain's CDR3 is CASSIPPGANTEAFF. The CDR3 DNA reads TGTGCCAGTAGTATACCCCCCGGAGCGAACACTGAAGCTTTCTTT.